The clone carrying this TCR beta chain was counted a few times. The antigen is not known. This sample is drawn from a study of shared clonotypes between healthy human individuals. Points from the study as a whole: Depth of sequencing was expected to influence donor clonotype sharing.

Donors, healthy HIV-negative adults, lacked recent acute infections or vaccinations. Into CD45RA+ naive and CD45RA-negative memory subsets, the CD4+ cells were split. Source study methods: Quality scores were absent from the junction-only immunoSEQ sequences, so filtering differed. The table came from immunoSEQ multiplex PCR; TCRdb's copy has only in-frame clones and leaves some out. That table gives V, J and clone size, and the DNA gave D and trimming. Of 190,000 or so clones listed, 65% to 70% were seen once; the top ten hold about 10%. Trimming took 7 bases from V and 8 from J; bases not matched to a gene: 16. From germline, CDR1 is GTSNPN and CDR2 SVGIG (reference sequence). CDR3 length: 14 residues.

Input material: memory CD4+ T cells sorted from blood. Subset specified: CD45RA-negative fraction. The receptor was isolated from a man aged 25 to 40 in good health. This rearrangement joins TRBV30 to TRBJ1-2; 7 positions match TRBD1. This CDR3 reads CASQLKGALQGYTF. The CDR3 coding sequence is TGTGCCTCGCAACTAAAGGGGGCTCTCCAAGGCTACACCTTC.